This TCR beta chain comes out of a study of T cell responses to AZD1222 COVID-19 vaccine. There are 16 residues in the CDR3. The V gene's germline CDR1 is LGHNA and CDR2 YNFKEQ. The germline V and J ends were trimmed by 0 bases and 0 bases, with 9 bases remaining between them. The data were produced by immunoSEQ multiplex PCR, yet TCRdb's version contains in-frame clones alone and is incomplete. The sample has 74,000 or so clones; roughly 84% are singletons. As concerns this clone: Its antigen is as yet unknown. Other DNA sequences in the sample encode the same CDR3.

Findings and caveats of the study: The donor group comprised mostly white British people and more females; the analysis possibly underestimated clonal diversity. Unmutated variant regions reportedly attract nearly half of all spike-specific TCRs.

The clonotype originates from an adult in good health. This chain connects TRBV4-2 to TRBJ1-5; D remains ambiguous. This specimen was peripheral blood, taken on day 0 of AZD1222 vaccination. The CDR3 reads CASSQDPGNSNQPQHF. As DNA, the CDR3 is TGTGCCAGCAGCCAAGATCCCGGAAATAGCAATCAGCCCCAGCATTTT.